This TCR beta chain is drawn from a study of T cell repertoires in cytomegalovirus infection. Study-wide context: Indications came from public TCR beta signatures; they pointed to CMV infection and to a matching HLA type.

Notes on the study in general: Within the response measured ex vivo, HLA-C-restricted CMV-specific TCR beta clonotypes were dominant. Individuals carrying CMV plus the relevant HLA were identified by cumulative frequency of public TCR beta families.

As to this clonotype: As yet, its antigen is unknown.

TCRdb ran MiXCR on the reads and lists one entry per CDR3 protein. Among approximately 550,000 distinct CDR3 sequences listed, more than 15% were seen once. Sequences were obtained from CD8+ T cells from PBMCs. The clonotype was recovered from a human donor in good health (CMV status not recorded). Some clones in this sample may be carry-over from other donors' samples.

The CDR3 bases are TGTGCCAGCATTGAGGAGCTAGCGGGAGGGCGAGAGACCCAGTACTTC. Amino acid sequence: CASIEELAGGRETQYF. The chain uses TRBV28 and TRBJ2-5; 12 nucleotides match TRBD2. V lost 7 bases and J lost 4; bases outside the gene matches: 10. The CDR3 loop spans 16 amino acids. Germline CDR1 is MDHEN and CDR2 is SYDVKM.